Here is one T cell receptor beta chain with its context. Methods used by the authors: Estimates of nucleated cell counts were drawn from the amplification of reference gene primers. Profiled with immunoSEQ multiplex PCR; TCRdb holds only in-frame clones, not every one. The V and J calls and clone size come from that table; D and trimming were worked out from the DNA. The repertoire holds about 150,000 clones, 75% to 85% seen once, with approximately 8.4% in the top ten. These data are taken from a study of blood T cell repertoires in COVID-19. The overall study: From the United States, Italy and Spain came samples of acute and convalescent COVID-19. T cells, B-cell-depleted T cells, or PBMCs provided the cDNA or gDNA that served as material.

Sequencing used peripheral blood. This TCR came from a human donor with acute or convalescent COVID-19. The donor label of this sample is uncertain.

CDR3: CASSVGTSGYYEQYF. In DNA, the CDR3 is TGTGCCAGCAGCGTAGGGACTAGCGGGTACTACGAGCAGTACTTC. The chain links TRBV9 to TRBJ2-7, with 11 bases matching TRBD2. The CDR3 consists of 15 residues. The V and J ends lost 0 bases and 3 bases, in that order; junction bases with no gene match: 2. CDR1 and CDR2 from the germline V gene are SGDLS and YYNGEE.